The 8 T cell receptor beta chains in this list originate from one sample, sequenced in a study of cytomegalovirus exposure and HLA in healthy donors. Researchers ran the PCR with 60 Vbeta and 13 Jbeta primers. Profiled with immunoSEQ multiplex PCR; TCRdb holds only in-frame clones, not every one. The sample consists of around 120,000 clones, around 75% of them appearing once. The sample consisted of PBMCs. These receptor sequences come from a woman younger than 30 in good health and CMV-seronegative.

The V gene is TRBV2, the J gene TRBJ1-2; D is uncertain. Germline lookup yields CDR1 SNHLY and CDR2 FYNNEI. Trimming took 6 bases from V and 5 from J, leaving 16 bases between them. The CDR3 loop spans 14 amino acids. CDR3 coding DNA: TGTGCCAGCAGCACGACCCCAGGAGGATATGGCTACACCTTC. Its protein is CASSTTPGGYGYTF.

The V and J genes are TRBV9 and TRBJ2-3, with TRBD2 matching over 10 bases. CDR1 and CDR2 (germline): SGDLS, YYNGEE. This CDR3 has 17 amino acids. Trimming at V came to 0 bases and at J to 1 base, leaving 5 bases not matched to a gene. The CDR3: CASSVERSGGGTDTQYF. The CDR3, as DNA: TGTGCCAGCAGCGTAGAAAGGAGCGGGGGGGGCACAGATACGCAGTATTTT.

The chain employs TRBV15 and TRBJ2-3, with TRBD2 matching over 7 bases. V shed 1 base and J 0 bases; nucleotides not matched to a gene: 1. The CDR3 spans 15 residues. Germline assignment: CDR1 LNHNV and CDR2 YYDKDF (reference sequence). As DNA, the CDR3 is TGTGCCACCAGCAGAGGAGCGGGGAGCACAGATACGCAGTATTTT. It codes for CATSRGAGSTDTQYF. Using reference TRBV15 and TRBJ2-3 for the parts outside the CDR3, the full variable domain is DAMVIQNPRYQVTQFGKPVTLSCSQTLNHNVMYWYQQKSSQAPKLLFHYYDKDFNNEADTPDNFQSRRPNTSFCFLDIRSPGLGDTAMYLCATSRGAGSTDTQYFGPGTRLTVL.

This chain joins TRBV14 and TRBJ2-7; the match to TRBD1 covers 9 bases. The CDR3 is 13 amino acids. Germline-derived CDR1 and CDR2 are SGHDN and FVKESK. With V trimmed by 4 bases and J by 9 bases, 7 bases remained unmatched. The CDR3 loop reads CASSLGQGGLQYF. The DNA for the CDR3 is TGTGCCAGCAGCCTGGGACAGGGAGGACTGCAGTACTTC.

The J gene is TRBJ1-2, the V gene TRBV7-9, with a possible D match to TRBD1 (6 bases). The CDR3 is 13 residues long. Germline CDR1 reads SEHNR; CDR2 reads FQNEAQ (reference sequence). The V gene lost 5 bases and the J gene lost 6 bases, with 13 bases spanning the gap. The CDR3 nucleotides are TGTGCCAGCAGCCCGGGGACATTCCATGGCTACACCTTC. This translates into CASSPGTFHGYTF.

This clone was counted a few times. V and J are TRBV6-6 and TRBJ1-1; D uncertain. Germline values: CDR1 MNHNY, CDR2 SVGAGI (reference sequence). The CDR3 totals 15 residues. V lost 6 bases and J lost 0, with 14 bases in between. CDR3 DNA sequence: TGTGCCAGCAGCCCGGCCGACATGATGAACACTGAAGCTTTCTTT. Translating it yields CASSPADMMNTEAFF.

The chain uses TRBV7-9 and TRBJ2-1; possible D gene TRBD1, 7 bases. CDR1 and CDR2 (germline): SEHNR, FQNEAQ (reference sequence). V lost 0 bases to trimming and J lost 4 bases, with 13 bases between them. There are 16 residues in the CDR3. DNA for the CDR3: TGTGCCAGCAGCTTAGCCCAGGGGGGAGATTACAATGAGCAGTTCTTC. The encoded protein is CASSLAQGGDYNEQFF.

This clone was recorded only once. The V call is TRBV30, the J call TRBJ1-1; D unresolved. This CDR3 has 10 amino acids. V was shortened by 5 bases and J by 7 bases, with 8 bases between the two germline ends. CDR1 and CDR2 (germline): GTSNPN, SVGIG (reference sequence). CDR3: CAWGQVEAFF. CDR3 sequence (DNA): TGTGCCTGGGGTCAGGTTGAAGCTTTCTTT.